Shown below are 21 T cell receptor beta chains from a single sample sequenced in a study of control samples from healthy donors and cancer patients. Sequenced by immunoSEQ multiplex PCR; TCRdb stores in-frame clones only, minus some. The sample has approximately 150,000 clones, under 90% seen once. The sequencing sample was made of blood. The receptors shown here come from a man younger than 45 in good health.

A single count supports this clone. This chain uses TRBV12-3 or TRBV12-4 with TRBJ2-5; D might be TRBD1 or TRBD2, each matching 5 bases. The CDR3 is 13 amino acids. V lost 2 bases and J 6 bases, leaving 10 bases between the germline ends. The CDR3 loop reads CASSLLGVQTQYF. Here the CDR3 DNA reads TGTGCCAGCAGTTTATTGGGGGTCCAGACCCAGTACTTC.

The chain joins TRBV2 to TRBJ2-1, with 10 nucleotides matching TRBD2. V shed 3 bases and J 8 bases; nucleotides not matched to a gene: 7. The germline V gene encodes CDR1 SNHLY and CDR2 FYNNEI. There are 15 residues in the CDR3. The CDR3 here is CASSDREAGGDEQFF. CDR3 coding DNA: TGTGCCAGCAGTGATCGTGAAGCGGGAGGGGATGAGCAGTTCTTC.

CDR3 protein: CATSATPSEPTDTQYF. CDR3 DNA: TGTGCCACCAGTGCCACTCCCTCGGAGCCCACAGATACGCAGTATTTT. The chain employs TRBV24-1 and TRBJ2-3, with D unresolved. The CDR3 loop spans 16 amino acids. Germline CDR1 KGHDR, CDR2 SFDVKD. V lost 5 bases to trimming and J lost 2 bases, with 16 bases between them.

This chain uses TRBV7-9 with TRBJ2-1, with D maybe TRBD2 (6 bases). V lost 3 bases, J lost 8 bases, and 17 bases lay in between. Germline CDR1 reads SEHNR; CDR2 reads FQNEAQ (reference sequence). This CDR3 contains 15 residues. The CDR3 sequence: CASSFFGLPEDEQFF. The CDR3 DNA is TGTGCCAGCAGCTTCTTCGGACTACCGGAGGATGAGCAGTTCTTC.

The rearrangement uses TRBV27 and TRBJ2-3, with 8 bases that match TRBD2. In germline, CDR1 is MNHEY, CDR2 SMNVEV (reference sequence). This CDR3 has 15 residues. The ends lost 5 bases at V and 6 bases at J; junction bases unmatched: 10. CDR3 region: CASSPLSGGRDTQYF. DNA of the CDR3: TGTGCCAGCAGTCCCCTCAGCGGGGGCAGGGATACGCAGTATTTT.

The V call is TRBV10-1, the J call TRBJ2-7; 7 bases match TRBD1. The CDR3 is 13 amino acids. The V gene's germline CDR1 is WNHNN and CDR2 SYGVQD (reference sequence). Trimming took 11 bases from V and 0 from J; bases not matched to a gene: 7. The CDR3 region has the DNA TGCGCCTTTGGGGACAGCAGCTCCTACGAGCAGTACTTC. The encoded protein is CAFGDSSSYEQYF.

The chain is built from TRBV29-1 and TRBJ1-4; D may be TRBD1 (6 bases). The V and J ends lost 5 bases and 4 bases respectively, with 11 bases between them. Per germline, CDR1 SQVTM and CDR2 ANQGSEA. This CDR3 has 13 residues. CDR3 bases: TGCAGCGTTTCCAGGGGCGTTAATGAAAAACTGTTTTTT. It yields the protein CSVSRGVNEKLFF. Full variable domain (remainder filled in from reference TRBV29-1 and TRBJ1-4): SAVISQKPSRDICQRGTSLTIQCQVDSQVTMMFWYRQQPGQSLTLIATANQGSEATYESGFVIDKFPISRPNLTFSTLTVSNMSPEDSSIYLCSVSRGVNEKLFFGSGTQLSVL.

This clone occurred a few times. The V call is TRBV3-1 (or the pseudogene TRBV3-2), the J call TRBJ2-3; D may match TRBD1 or TRBD2 (6 bases each). The CDR3 has 16 residues. Trimming removed 1 base from V and 1 base from J, with 12 bases in between. Germline lookup yields CDR1 LGHDT and CDR2 YNNKEL (reference sequence). In DNA, the CDR3 is TGTGCCAGCAGCCAAGGGCTGGGGGGCGGCACAGATACGCAGTATTTT. It translates to CASSQGLGGGTDTQYF.

About this clone: This specimen includes other DNA sequences encoding the same CDR3. This chain links TRBV20-1 with TRBJ1-2, with a possible D match to TRBD1 (6 bases). V was cut by 6 bases and J by 3 bases, with 8 bases left in between. The CDR3 spans 11 residues. The germline V gene encodes CDR1 DFQATT and CDR2 SNEGSKA (reference sequence). CDR3 amino acids: CSARTDYGYTF. The CDR3 DNA sequence: TGCAGTGCCAGGACAGACTATGGCTACACCTTC.

This chain links TRBV4-3 with TRBJ1-4; D remains ambiguous. In germline, CDR1 is LGHNA, CDR2 YSLEER. This CDR3 has 17 residues. Trimming left V 0 bases short and J 7 bases short, with 18 bases between. The CDR3 sequence is CASSQDWAVKRGEKLFF. DNA of the CDR3: TGCGCCAGCAGCCAAGATTGGGCTGTTAAACGAGGTGAAAAACTGTTTTTT.

The chain has TRBV5-1 and TRBJ2-7; 11 nucleotides match TRBD1. The V and J ends lost 2 bases and 6 bases, in that order; junction bases with no gene match: 13. CDR3 length: 17 residues. Germline lookup yields CDR1 SGHRS and CDR2 YFSETQ. CDR3 region: CASSFGQGAKTTTEQYF. The CDR3 DNA is TGCGCCAGCAGCTTCGGACAGGGGGCGAAGACGACCACCGAGCAGTACTTC.

There are a few counts of this clone. V and J are TRBV6-1 and TRBJ1-3, with D unclear. Germline-derived CDR1 and CDR2 are MNHNS and SASEGT. This CDR3 is built from 15 residues. Trimming took off 2 bases at V and 1 base at J, with 9 bases between the two ends. The CDR3 sequence is CASSEFRISGNTIYF. CDR3 nucleotide sequence: TGTGCCAGCAGTGAATTTAGGATTTCTGGAAACACCATATATTTT.

The chain links TRBV29-1 to TRBJ2-2; TRBD1 might be the D (5 bases). V was cut by 2 bases and J by 0 bases, with 7 bases left in between. This CDR3 has 14 amino acids. CDR1 and CDR2 from the germline V gene are SQVTM and ANQGSEA. CDR3 nucleotides: TGCAGCGTTGAACGACAGCCGAACACCGGGGAGCTGTTTTTT. This sequence encodes CSVERQPNTGELFF.

The chain recombines TRBV4-2 with TRBJ1-1, with no clear D. The CDR3 consists of 14 residues. Germline CDR1 reads LGHNA; CDR2 reads YNFKEQ. V shed 1 base and J shed 1 base, with 7 bases lying between them. CDR3 loop: CASSQALGNTEAFF. DNA for the CDR3: TGTGCCAGCAGCCAAGCTTTGGGGAACACTGAAGCTTTCTTT.

This chain connects TRBV7-6 to TRBJ2-2; TRBD2 aligns across 9 bases. The CDR3 extends over 17 amino acids. With V trimmed by 0 bases and J by 3 bases, 5 bases remained unmatched. Germline V gene lookup returns CDR1 SGHVS and CDR2 FNYEAQ. The DNA for the CDR3 is TGTGCCAGCAGCTTAGCGTTGCGGGAGGGGCACACCGGGGAGCTGTTTTTT. It codes for CASSLALREGHTGELFF.

The genes are TRBV7-2 and TRBJ1-6; a possible D gene is TRBD1 (5 bases). V gave up 1 base and J gave up 9 bases, with 10 bases separating them. This CDR3 has 14 amino acids. CDR1 and CDR2 (germline): SGHTA, FQGNSA. CDR3 loop: CASSLDGGTSPLHF. In nucleotides, the CDR3 is TGTGCCAGCAGCTTAGATGGGGGGACTTCACCCCTCCACTTT.

The chain employs TRBV3-1 (or the pseudogene TRBV3-2) and TRBJ2-1, with D possibly called TRBD1 or TRBD2 (5 bases each). Germline CDR1 reads LGHDT; CDR2 reads YNNKEL (reference sequence). The V and J ends lost 4 bases and 1 base respectively, with 11 bases between them. The CDR3 sequence is 15 residues long. CDR3 residues: CASSPEGTSYNEQFF. DNA for the CDR3: TGTGCCAGCAGCCCAGAAGGGACGTCCTACAATGAGCAGTTCTTC.

In this sample, this clone turned up a few times. This chain connects TRBV5-4 to TRBJ2-4; D could derive from TRBD1 or TRBD2 (5 bases each). Trimming shortened V by 2 bases and J by 2 bases, and 14 bases separated the two germline ends. The CDR3 has 16 amino acids. CDR1 SGHNT and CDR2 YYREEE come from the germline V gene (reference sequence). CDR3 region: CASSLAGDATKNIQYF. CDR3 DNA: TGTGCCAGCAGCTTAGCCGGGGACGCGACCAAAAACATTCAGTACTTC.

V gene TRBV6-1 combines with J gene TRBJ2-7; D unresolved. The germline V gene has CDR1 MNHNS and CDR2 SASEGT. The CDR3 runs 11 residues. Deletions cut 1 base from V and 5 bases from J, with 3 bases between. CDR3 in amino acids: CASSEVNEQYF. CDR3 coding DNA: TGTGCCAGCAGTGAAGTGAACGAGCAGTACTTC.

The chain uses TRBV28 and TRBJ2-4, with 9 bases that match TRBD1. The CDR3 covers 14 residues. Germline CDR1 is MDHEN and CDR2 is SYDVKM. Trimming removed 5 bases from V and 6 bases from J; junction bases left unmatched: 5. The CDR3, as DNA: TGTGCCAGCAGTAAACAGGGGGCGGGAAACATTCAGTACTTC. Its translation is CASSKQGAGNIQYF.

The rearrangement uses TRBV11-2 and TRBJ2-2; either TRBD1 or TRBD2 may supply D (6 bases each). CDR1 is SGHAT, CDR2 FQNNGV, per germline. This CDR3 region has 16 residues. V was pared by 5 bases and J by 0 bases, with 13 bases between. The CDR3 DNA sequence: TGTGCCAGCAGCCGCGCGGGACATTCGAACACCGGGGAGCTGTTTTTT. It codes for CASSRAGHSNTGELFF.